This record covers a single T cell receptor (beta chain). In this sample, this clonotype turned up many times. Its cognate antigen has yet to be identified. Nothing much larger sits one base from this clone, and base qualities are not available. The cysteine opens and the phenylalanine closes a CDR3 of 15 amino acids. The read is trimmed to its CDR3 DNA, 45 bases read in frame from base 1. Relative to germline, V is missing 5 bases and J is missing 4 bases, with 8 bases of the junction outside any gene match. Stable Graves' hyperthyroidism was defined as the absence of progression to ophthalmopathy over 18 months of follow-up. Hyperthyroidism patients were newly diagnosed, with disease duration under 2 months, and aged 18 to 65 years. The study excluded patients with uncontrolled infections, other autoimmune diseases, pregnancy or lactation. Clinical symptoms, serum thyroxine and TRAb, thyroid ultrasound, and orbital computed tomography formed the basis for the diagnoses. PBMCs were separated from roughly 10 ml of fresh peripheral blood using Ficoll-Paque density gradient centrifugation. Total RNA was extracted using Trizol reagent, and RNA quality was assessed on an Agilent 2100 Bioanalyzer.

TCR beta CDR3 regions were amplified from RNA transcripts. A first-round RT-PCR of the TCR CDR3 used the HTBI primer set with the Qiagen OneStep RT-PCR kit. Libraries were constructed in a second round of multiplex PCR, after which size selection and purification were performed. Paired-end sequencing of the libraries was performed with 100 bp reads on an Illumina HiSeq2000. Regarding the original processing steps: SOAPnuke was used to process the raw data, removing reads that contained adapters or uncalled bases, had a mean Phred below 15, or lacked an exact match to the constant primer or identifier. COPE v1.2.5 was used to merge the high-quality paired reads, and each unique nucleotide sequence was defined as a clonotype. MiTCR v1.1 was used to align clonotypes to the IMGT TRBV, TRBD and TRBJ reference segments. Analysis was restricted to V-J combinations with a frequency above 0.0001, which covered about 99% of repertoires. A TCS score was defined as the ratio of F50 (clonal expansion) to E x V (chaos), with BLOSUM62-based TCRdist applied between CDR3 peptides within each V-J. Welch's t-statistics and random forest reduced just over 500 V-J features to around 14, which were used in a naive Bayes classifier (R e1071). TCRdb took the public reads, trimmed them with fastp at Q25, ran MiXCR for clone calling and kept in-frame beta chains. Under each unique CDR3 protein, matching rows form one entry showing the most common genes and DNA. The V and J calls were determined by TCRdb, not by the authors. The sample yields fewer than 800,000 distinct CDR3 sequences; approximately 16% were counted once. The top ten hold approximately 8.4% of the sample.

This record belongs to a study of T cells in Graves' hyperthyroidism and ophthalmopathy (dated by TCRdb to between 2019 and 2020). Notes on the research overall: Peripheral blood was collected at initial diagnosis, before any treatment. TCR Vbeta CDR3 sequencing of 130 to 150 peripheral blood samples (43 ophthalmopathy, 75 hyperthyroidism and some 17 progressor patients) is reported in the paper. The 75 to 100 discovery patients were randomly split 7:3 into training and test sets. Prospective prediction of ophthalmopathy was tested in an independent validation cohort consisting of about 20 hyperthyroidism patients and around 17 patients who later progressed to ophthalmopathy. After blood sampling, hyperthyroidism patients were treated with methimazole at a starting dose of 30 mg daily, and ophthalmopathy patients were treated with high-dose intravenous methylprednisolone. To identify TCR V-J signatures that set the groups apart, the researchers used a discovery cohort of 100 patients, made up of roughly 40 with Graves' ophthalmopathy and about 59 with stable Graves' hyperthyroidism. In addition, the study compared T-cell repertoires in thyroid tissue and in blood from a handful of Graves' hyperthyroidism patients.

Study-level results and caveats: A model built on a 13 V-J signature distinguished ophthalmopathy from stable hyperthyroidism, reaching 85% to 90% sensitivity and around 81% specificity in cross-validation and 80%/75% in testing. In validation, the model predicted progression to ophthalmopathy a median of approximately 6.6 months before onset, with about 70% sensitivity and 72.22% specificity. Blood samples also contained most of the expanded thyroid clonotypes (frequency above 0.001), which suggests that blood repertoires may reflect thyroid immune responses. Sample size was not statistically predetermined, and blinding of investigators to group allocation was not performed.

The V and J genes are TRBV12-3 or TRBV12-4 and TRBJ1-5; 7 bases in the middle match TRBD1. The source material was blood. The source is a man between 18 and 29 years old with Graves' hyperthyroidism. In nucleotides, the sequence is TGTGCCAGCAGTCCGGCGACAGGGTCGAATCAGCCCCAGCATTTT. The encoded protein is CASSPATGSNQPQHF.